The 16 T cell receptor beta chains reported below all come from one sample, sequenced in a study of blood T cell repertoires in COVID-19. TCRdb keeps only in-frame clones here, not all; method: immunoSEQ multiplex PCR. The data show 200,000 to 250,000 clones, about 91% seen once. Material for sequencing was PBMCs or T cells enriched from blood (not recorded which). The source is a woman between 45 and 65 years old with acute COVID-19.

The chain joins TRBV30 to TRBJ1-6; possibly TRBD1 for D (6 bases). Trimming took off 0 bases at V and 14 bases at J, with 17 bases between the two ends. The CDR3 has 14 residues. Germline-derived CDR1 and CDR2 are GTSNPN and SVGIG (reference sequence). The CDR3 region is CAWSVTGAGGTLHF. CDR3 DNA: TGTGCCTGGAGTGTAACGGGGGCGGGGGGTACCCTCCACTTT.

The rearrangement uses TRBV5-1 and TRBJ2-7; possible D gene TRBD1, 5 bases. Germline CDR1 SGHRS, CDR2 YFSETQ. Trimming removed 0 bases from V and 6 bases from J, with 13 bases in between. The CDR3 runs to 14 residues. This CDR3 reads CASSLDVGAFEQYF. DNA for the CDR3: TGCGCCAGCAGCTTGGATGTAGGGGCATTCGAGCAGTACTTC.

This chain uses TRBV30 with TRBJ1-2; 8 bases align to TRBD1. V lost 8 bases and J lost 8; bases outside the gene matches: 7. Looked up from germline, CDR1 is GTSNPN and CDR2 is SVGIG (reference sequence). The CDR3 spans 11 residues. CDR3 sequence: CARLQGGGYTF. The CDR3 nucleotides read TGTGCCCGTCTACAGGGGGGAGGCTACACCTTC. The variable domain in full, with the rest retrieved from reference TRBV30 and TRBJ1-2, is SQTIHQWPATLVQPVGSPLSLECTVEGTSNPNLYWYRQAAGRGLQLLFYSVGIGQISSEVPQNLSASRPQDRQFILSSKKLLLSDSGFYLCARLQGGGYTFGSGTRLTVV.

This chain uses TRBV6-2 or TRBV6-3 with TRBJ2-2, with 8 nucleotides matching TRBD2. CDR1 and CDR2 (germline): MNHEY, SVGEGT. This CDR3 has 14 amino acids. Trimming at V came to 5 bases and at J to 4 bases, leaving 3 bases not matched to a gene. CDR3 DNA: TGTGCCAGCAGTAAAGGACTAGCCACCGGGGAGCTGTTTTTT. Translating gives CASSKGLATGELFF.

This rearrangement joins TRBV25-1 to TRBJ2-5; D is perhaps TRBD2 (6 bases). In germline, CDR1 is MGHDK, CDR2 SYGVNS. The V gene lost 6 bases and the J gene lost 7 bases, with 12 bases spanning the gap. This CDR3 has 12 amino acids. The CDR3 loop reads CASRGGRGTQYF. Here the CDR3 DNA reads TGTGCCAGCAGGGGGGGTAGGGGGACCCAGTACTTC. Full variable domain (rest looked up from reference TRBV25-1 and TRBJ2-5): EADIYQTPRYLVIGTGKKITLECSQTMGHDKMYWYQQDPGMELHLIHYSYGVNSTEKGDLSSESTVSRIRTEHFPLTLESARPSHTSQYLCASRGGRGTQYFGPGTRLLVL.

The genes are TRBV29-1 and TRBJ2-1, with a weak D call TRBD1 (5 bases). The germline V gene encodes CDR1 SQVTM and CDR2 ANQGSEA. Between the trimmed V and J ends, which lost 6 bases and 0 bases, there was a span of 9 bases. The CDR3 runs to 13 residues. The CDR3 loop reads CSVNRYSYNEQFF. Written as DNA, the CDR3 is TGCAGCGTGAACAGGTACTCCTACAATGAGCAGTTCTTC.

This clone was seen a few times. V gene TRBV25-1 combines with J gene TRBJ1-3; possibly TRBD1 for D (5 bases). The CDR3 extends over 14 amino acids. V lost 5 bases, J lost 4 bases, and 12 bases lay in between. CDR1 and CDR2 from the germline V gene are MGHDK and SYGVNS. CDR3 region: CASSRGASGNTIYF. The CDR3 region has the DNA TGTGCCAGCAGTCGCGGGGCTTCAGGAAACACCATATATTTT.

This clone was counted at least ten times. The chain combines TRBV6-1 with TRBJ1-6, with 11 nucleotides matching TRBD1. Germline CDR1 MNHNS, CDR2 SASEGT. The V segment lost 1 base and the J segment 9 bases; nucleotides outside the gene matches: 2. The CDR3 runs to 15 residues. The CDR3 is CASSEEGTGGSPLHF. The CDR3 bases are TGTGCCAGCAGTGAAGAAGGGACAGGGGGTTCACCCCTCCACTTT.

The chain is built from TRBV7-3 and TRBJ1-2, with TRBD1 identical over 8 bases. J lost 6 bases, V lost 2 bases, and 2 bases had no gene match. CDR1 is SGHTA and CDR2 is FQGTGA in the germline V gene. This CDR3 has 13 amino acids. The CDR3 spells CASSLYRGDGYTF. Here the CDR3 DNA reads TGTGCCAGCAGCTTATACAGGGGGGATGGCTACACCTTC. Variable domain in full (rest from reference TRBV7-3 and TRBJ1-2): GAGVSQTPSNKVTEKGKYVELRCDPISGHTALYWYRQSLGQGPEFLIYFQGTGAADDSGLPNDRFFAVRPEGSVSTLKIQRTERGDSAVYLCASSLYRGDGYTFGSGTRLTVV.

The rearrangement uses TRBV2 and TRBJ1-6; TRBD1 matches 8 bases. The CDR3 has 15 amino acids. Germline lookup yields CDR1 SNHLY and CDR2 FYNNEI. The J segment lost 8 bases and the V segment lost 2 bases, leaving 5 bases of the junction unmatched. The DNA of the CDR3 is TGTGCCAGCAGTGAACGGCAGGGGGCCGATTCACCCCTCCACTTT. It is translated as CASSERQGADSPLHF. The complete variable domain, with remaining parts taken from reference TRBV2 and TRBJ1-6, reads EPEVTQTPSHQVTQMGQEVILRCVPISNHLYFYWYRQILGQKVEFLVSFYNNEISEKSEIFDDQFSVERPDGSNFTLKIRSTKLEDSAMYFCASSERQGADSPLHFGNGTRLTVT.

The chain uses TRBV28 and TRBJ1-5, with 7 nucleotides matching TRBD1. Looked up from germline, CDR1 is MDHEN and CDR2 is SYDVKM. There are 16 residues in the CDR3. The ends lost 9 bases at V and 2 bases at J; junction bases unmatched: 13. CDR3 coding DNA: TGTGCCAGTTATTTCACAGGGGTCGGTGGCAATCAGCCCCAGCATTTT. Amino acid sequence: CASYFTGVGGNQPQHF.

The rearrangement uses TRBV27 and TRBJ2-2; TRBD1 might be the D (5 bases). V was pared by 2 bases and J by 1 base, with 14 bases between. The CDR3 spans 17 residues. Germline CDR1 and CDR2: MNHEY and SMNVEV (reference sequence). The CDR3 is CASSLGHAYLNTGELFF. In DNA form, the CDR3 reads TGTGCCAGCAGTTTAGGACATGCCTACTTGAACACCGGGGAGCTGTTTTTT.

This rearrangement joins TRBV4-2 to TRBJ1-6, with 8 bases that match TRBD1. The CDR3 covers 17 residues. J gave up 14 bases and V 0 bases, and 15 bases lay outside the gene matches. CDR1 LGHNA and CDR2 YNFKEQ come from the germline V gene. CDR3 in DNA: TGTGCCAGCAGCCAAGAAAGAGTTGGGACAGGCCTTGAGGCCCTCCACTTT. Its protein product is CASSQERVGTGLEALHF.

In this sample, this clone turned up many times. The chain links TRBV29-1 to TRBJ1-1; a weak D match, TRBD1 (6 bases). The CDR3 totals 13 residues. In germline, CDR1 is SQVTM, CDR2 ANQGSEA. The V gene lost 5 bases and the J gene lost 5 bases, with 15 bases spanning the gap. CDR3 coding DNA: TGCAGCGTTCGCGGGGGGGCCCAAACTGAAGCTTTCTTT. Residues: CSVRGGAQTEAFF.

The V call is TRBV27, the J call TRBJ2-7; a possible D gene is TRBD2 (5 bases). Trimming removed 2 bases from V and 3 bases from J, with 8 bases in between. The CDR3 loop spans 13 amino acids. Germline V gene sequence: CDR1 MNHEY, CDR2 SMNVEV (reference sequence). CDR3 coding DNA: TGTGCCAGCAGTTTAGGCCGGGACTACGAGCAGTACTTC. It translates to CASSLGRDYEQYF.

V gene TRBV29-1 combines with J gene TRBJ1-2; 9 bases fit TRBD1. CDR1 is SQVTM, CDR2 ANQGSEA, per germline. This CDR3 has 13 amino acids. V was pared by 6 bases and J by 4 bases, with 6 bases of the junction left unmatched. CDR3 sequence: CSVGTGGGYGYTF. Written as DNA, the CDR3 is TGCAGCGTCGGAACAGGGGGCGGCTATGGCTACACCTTC.